This T cell receptor beta chain was identified in a study of yellow fever vaccine responses in identical twins. As concerns this clonotype: Its matching antigen is unknown.

Notes on the study in general: Reportedly, the response of twins' T cells to the vaccine seemed partly convergent, partly personalized.

MiXCR, run by TCRdb on the RT-PCR reads, gives a single entry per CDR3 protein. The sample lists around 33,000 distinct CDR3 sequences; more than 45% were seen once. V was clipped by 5 bases and J by 3 bases; unmatched bases: 9. CDR1 and CDR2 (germline): SGHAT, FQNNGV. CDR3 length: 15 residues. This TCR was recovered from a woman aged 18-35 years who received the yellow fever vaccine. Specimen: T cells from blood (PBMCs), unsorted or a sorted subset (not recorded which), collected before or after yellow fever vaccination (not recorded which). The chain has TRBV11-2 and TRBJ2-7; TRBD2 matches 8 bases. CDR3 sequence reads: CASSDTGTRVYEQYF. CDR3 DNA sequence: TGTGCCAGCAGCGACACCGGGACTAGAGTCTACGAGCAGTACTTC.